This T cell receptor beta chain emerged from a study of early T cells in non-severe SARS-CoV-2 infection. TCRdb used MiXCR to reprocess the 5' RACE reads, holding one entry per CDR3 protein. The table has about 59,000 distinct CDR3 sequences, about 12% seen once; the top ten hold 2.5% to 3%. This CDR3 spans 14 amino acids. From germline, CDR1 is SGHNT and CDR2 YYREEE (reference sequence). V was shortened by 3 bases and J by 4 bases, with 13 bases between the two germline ends. V and J are TRBV5-4 and TRBJ1-1; D is possibly TRBD1 (5 bases). The sequencing input was whole blood. The clonotype comes from an adult who was a healthcare worker with PCR-confirmed SARS-CoV-2 infection or an uninfected control (not recorded which). CDR3 residues: CASSSRGGGTEAFF. In DNA, the CDR3 is TGTGCCAGCAGCTCCCGGGGTGGGGGCACTGAAGCTTTCTTT. Filled out from reference TRBV5-4 and TRBJ1-1, the complete variable domain reads ETGVTQSPTHLIKTRGQQVTLRCSSQSGHNTVSWYQQALGQGPQFIFQYYREEENGRGNFPPRFSGLQFPNYSSELNVNALELDDSALYLCASSSRGGGTEAFFGQGTRLTVV.